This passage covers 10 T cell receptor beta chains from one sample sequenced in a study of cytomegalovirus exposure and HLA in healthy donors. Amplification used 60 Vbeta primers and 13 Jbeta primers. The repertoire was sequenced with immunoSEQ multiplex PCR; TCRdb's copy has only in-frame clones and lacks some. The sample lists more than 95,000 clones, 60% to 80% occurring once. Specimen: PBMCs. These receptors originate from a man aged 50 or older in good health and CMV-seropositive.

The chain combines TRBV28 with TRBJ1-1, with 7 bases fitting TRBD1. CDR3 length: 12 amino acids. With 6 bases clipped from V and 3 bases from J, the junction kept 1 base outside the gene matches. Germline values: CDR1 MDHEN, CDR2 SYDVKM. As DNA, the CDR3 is TGTGCCAGCAGGGGACAGTACACTGAAGCTTTCTTT. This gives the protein CASRGQYTEAFF.

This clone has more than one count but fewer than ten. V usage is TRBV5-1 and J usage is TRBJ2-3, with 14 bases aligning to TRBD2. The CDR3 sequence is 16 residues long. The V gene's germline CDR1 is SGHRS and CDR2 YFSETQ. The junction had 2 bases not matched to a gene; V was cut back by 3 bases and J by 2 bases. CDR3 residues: CASSSGLAGATDTQYF. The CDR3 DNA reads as TGCGCCAGCAGCTCGGGACTAGCGGGAGCCACAGATACGCAGTATTTT.

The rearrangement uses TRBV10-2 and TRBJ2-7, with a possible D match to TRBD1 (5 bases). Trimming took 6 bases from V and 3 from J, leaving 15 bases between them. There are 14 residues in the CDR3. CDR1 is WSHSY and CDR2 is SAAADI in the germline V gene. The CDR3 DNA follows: TGCGCCAGCAGGGATTACCTCGACAGCTACGAGCAGTACTTC. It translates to CASRDYLDSYEQYF.

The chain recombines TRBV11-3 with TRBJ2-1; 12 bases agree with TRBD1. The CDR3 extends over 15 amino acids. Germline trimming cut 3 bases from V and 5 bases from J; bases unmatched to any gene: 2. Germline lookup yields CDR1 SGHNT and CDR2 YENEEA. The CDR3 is CASSLGQGANNEQFF. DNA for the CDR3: TGTGCCAGCAGCTTGGGACAGGGGGCGAACAATGAGCAGTTCTTC.

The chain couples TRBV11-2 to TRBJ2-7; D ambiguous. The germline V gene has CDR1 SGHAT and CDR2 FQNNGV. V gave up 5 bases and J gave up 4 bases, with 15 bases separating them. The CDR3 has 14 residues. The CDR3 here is CASSGGRRKYEQYF. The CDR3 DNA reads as TGTGCCAGCAGCGGTGGGCGTCGGAAGTACGAGCAGTACTTC.

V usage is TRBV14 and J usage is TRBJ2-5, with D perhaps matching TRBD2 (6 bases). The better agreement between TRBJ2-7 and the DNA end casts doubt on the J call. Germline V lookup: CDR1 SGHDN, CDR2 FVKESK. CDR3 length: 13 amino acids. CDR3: CASSRGGYYEQYF. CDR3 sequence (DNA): TGTGCCAGCAGCCGGGGAGGCTACTACGAGCAGTACTTC.

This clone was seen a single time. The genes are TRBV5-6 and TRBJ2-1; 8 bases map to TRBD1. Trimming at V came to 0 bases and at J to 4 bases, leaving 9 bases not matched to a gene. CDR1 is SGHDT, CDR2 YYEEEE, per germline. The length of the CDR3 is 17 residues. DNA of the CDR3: TGTGCCAGCAGCTTGGCCGGGACAGGTCTAGGGTACAATGAGCAGTTCTTC. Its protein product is CASSLAGTGLGYNEQFF.

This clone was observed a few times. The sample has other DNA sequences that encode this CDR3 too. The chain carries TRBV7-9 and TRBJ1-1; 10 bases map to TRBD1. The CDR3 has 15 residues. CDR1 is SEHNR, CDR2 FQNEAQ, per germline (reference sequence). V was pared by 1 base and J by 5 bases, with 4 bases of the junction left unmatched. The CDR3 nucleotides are TGTGCCAGCAGCTTAGGTGGGACAGGGGAAACTGAAGCTTTCTTT. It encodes CASSLGGTGETEAFF.

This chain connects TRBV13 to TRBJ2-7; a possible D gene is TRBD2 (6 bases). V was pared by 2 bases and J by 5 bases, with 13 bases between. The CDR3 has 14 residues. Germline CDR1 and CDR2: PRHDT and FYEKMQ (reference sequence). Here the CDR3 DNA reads TGTGCCAGCAGCTTACGCGGGACTGAAGACGAGCAGTACTTC. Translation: CASSLRGTEDEQYF.

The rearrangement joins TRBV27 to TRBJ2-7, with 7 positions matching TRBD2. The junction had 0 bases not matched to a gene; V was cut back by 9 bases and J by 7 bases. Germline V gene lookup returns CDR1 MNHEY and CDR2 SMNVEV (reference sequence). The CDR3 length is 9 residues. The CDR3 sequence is CARGGEQYF. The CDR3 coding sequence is TGTGCCAGGGGGGGGGAGCAGTACTTC.